Listed below are T cell receptor beta chains from one sample, sequenced in a study of CD8+CD57+ T cells in acquired aplastic anemia. One entry per CDR3 protein results from TCRdb running MiXCR on the reads. The data show 120,000 or so distinct CDR3 sequences, nearly 40% seen once. The specimen sequenced was sorted CD4+, CD8+, or CD8+CD57+ T cells (not recorded which) from PBMCs. These receptors were obtained from a human donor with aplastic anemia. Both conserved end residues are part of each CDR3. D genes are given only for firm matches. Clone size is shown for a subset of rows, as once, few, many or a class of expanded clone.

d_gene,j_gene,abundance,v_gene,len,CDR3aa,CDR3nt
TRBD1,TRBJ1-2,-,TRBV15,14,CATSRAGQGYSYTF,TGTGCCACCAGCAGAGCGGGACAGGGGTATAGCTACACCTTC
TRBD2,TRBJ2-3,many,TRBV20-1,14,CSARLAGGTDTQYF,TGCAGTGCTAGACTAGCGGGGGGGACAGATACGCAGTATTTT
-,TRBJ2-3,few,TRBV6-5,15,CASSYGQGIEDTQYF,TGTGCCAGCAGTTACGGTCAGGGGATAGAAGATACGCAGTATTTT
-,TRBJ2-2,-,TRBV5-5,16,CASSLAGLVDTGELFF,TGTGCCAGCAGCTTGGCAGGGCTAGTAGACACCGGGGAGCTGTTTTTT
-,TRBJ2-5,few,TRBV12-3/TRBV12-4,13,CASRLPGAETQYF,TGTGCCAGCAGACTGCCCGGGGCGGAGACCCAGTACTTC
-,TRBJ1-1,many,TRBV5-1,13,CASSSSGDTEAFF,TGCGCCAGCAGCTCCTCAGGGGACACTGAAGCTTTCTTT
TRBD1,TRBJ2-5,-,TRBV5-1,13,CASSKGAAETQYF,TGCGCCAGCAGTAAGGGGGCGGCGGAGACCCAGTACTTC
TRBD2,TRBJ2-1,-,TRBV18,15,CASSPAGLAGRGQFF,TGTGCCAGCTCACCAGCGGGACTAGCGGGTAGGGGGCAGTTCTTC
-,TRBJ1-5,-,TRBV10-1,19,CASTPPNPSSFQGDQPQHF,TGCGCCAGCACTCCCCCCAATCCCAGCAGCTTCCAAGGAGATCAGCCCCAGCATTTT
-,TRBJ2-5,-,TRBV19,12,CASSMREETQYF,TGTGCCAGTAGTATGCGGGAAGAGACCCAGTACTTC
-,TRBJ2-1,-,TRBV5-5,13,CASTQILPGRQFF,TGTGCCAGCACACAAATCCTCCCCGGGAGGCAGTTCTTC
-,TRBJ2-1,-,TRBV19,15,CASSIDHHSRNEQFF,TGTGCCAGTAGTATAGATCACCATTCCCGGAATGAGCAGTTTTTC
-,TRBJ1-2,many,TRBV6-1,13,CASSAGIGYGYTF,TGTGCCAGCAGTGCCGGGATCGGTTATGGCTACACCTTC
-,TRBJ2-7,-,TRBV15,15,CATSRDLGGSYEQYF,TGTGCCACCAGCAGAGATCTCGGGGGCTCATACGAGCAGTACTTC
-,TRBJ2-7,-,TRBV19,14,CASSIVMGPYEQYF,TGTGCCAGTAGTATAGTGATGGGTCCCTACGAGCAGTACTTC
-,TRBJ1-2,-,TRBV28,14,CASSPRQVVYGYTF,TGTGCCAGCAGTCCTAGACAGGTAGTCTATGGCTACACCTTC
-,TRBJ2-6,-,TRBV19,14,CASSFLTGANVLTF,TGTGCCAGTAGTTTCTTGACAGGGGCCAACGTCCTGACTTTC
-,TRBJ1-1,many,TRBV7-2,13,CASSLILAQATFF,TGTGCCAGCAGCTTAATCCTCGCCCAAGCAACTTTCTTT
TRBD1,TRBJ1-4,many,TRBV7-3,13,CGPGGQGEEKLFF,TGTGGCCCGGGCGGACAGGGAGAAGAAAAACTGTTTTTT
-,TRBJ2-6,-,TRBV7-3,16,CASSLMQVGGANVLTF,TGTGCCAGCAGCTTAATGCAGGTCGGGGGGGCCAACGTCCTGACTTTC
-,TRBJ2-3,-,TRBV5-6,13,CASSLPVSDTQCF,TGTGCCAGCAGCTTGCCAGTTTCCGATACGCAGTGCTTT
-,TRBJ2-3,-,TRBV7-3,14,CASSLGGLGDTQYF,TGTGCCAGCAGCTTAGGAGGGTTGGGAGATACGCAGTATTTT
-,TRBJ1-2,few,TRBV18,17,CASSQIPKGSRPYGYTF,TGTGCCAGCTCACAAATCCCCAAGGGATCGAGGCCCTATGGCTACACCTTC
-,TRBJ1-2,-,TRBV2,14,CASSGGQRDYGYTF,TGTGCCAGCAGTGGAGGACAGCGGGACTATGGCTACACCTTC
-,TRBJ1-1,many,TRBV9,13,CASSPRMNTEAFF,TGTGCCAGCAGCCCCCGGATGAACACTGAAGCTTTCTTT
TRBD1,TRBJ1-6,-,TRBV2,15,CASSPHTGQGSPLHF,TGTGCCAGCAGTCCGCATACGGGACAGGGTTCACCCCTCCACTTT
TRBD1,TRBJ2-7,-,TRBV10-3,13,CATERDRDYEQYF,TGTGCCACCGAAAGGGACAGGGACTACGAGCAGTACTTC
TRBD1,TRBJ2-1,many,TRBV6-1,15,CASSGDRGGRNEQFF,TGTGCCAGCAGTGGGGACAGGGGTGGACGCAATGAGCAGTTCTTC
-,TRBJ2-3,many,TRBV10-2,13,CASSAGRGDTQYF,TGCGCCAGCAGTGCGGGACGCGGGGATACGCAGTATTTT
TRBD2,TRBJ2-1,few,TRBV10-3,16,CAIRAGGLVVRDEQFF,TGTGCCATCAGGGCGGGGGGACTAGTCGTCCGGGATGAGCAGTTCTTC
-,TRBJ1-6,many,TRBV4-3,14,CASSQEGDNSPLHF,TGCGCCAGCAGCCAAGAGGGTGATAATTCACCCCTCCACTTT
TRBD1,TRBJ1-1,once,TRBV7-2,15,CASSDRGPMNTEALF,TGTGCCAGCAGCGACAGGGGGCCCATGAACACTGAAGCTCTCTTT
TRBD1,TRBJ2-3,-,TRBV27,15,CASMGTGRGTDTQYF,TGTGCCAGCATGGGGACAGGGAGGGGCACAGATACGCAGTATTTT